One and the same sample provided the 23 T cell receptor beta chains below, sequenced in a study of tumor-infiltrating lymphocytes in primary liver carcinoma listed by TCRdb under 2017. Total RNA and DNA were co-extracted without cell sorting from roughly 20-30 mg of bulk tissue using the AllPrep DNA/RNA mini kit. Sequencing took place on an Illumina HiSeq 2500. TCRbeta-specific cDNA was reverse-transcribed from 500 to 550 ng total RNA using a constant-region primer and ProtoScript II reverse transcriptase. TCRbeta libraries were built with three nested multiplex PCR rounds, a slightly modified ARM-PCR procedure. The first two PCR rounds used multiplex TRBV1-TRBV30 forward primers with a Cbeta reverse primer, each for roughly 11 cycles. TCRdb reprocessed the public reads (quality trimming at Q25 with fastp, clone calling with MiXCR) and kept in-frame beta chains. Identical CDR3 protein sequences are pooled into one entry, listed with their most common genes and DNA. Counted in this sample were approximately 47,000 distinct CDR3 sequences; around three quarters of them appeared once. The ten biggest clones cover over 25% of the sample.

The sample was liver tumor tissue from sampling region 3. The label giving this sample's cell subset or site can be read as: tumor region T3, left-lateral pole. Receptor source: a man in his forties with primary liver carcinoma and hepatitis B virus infection.

Remarks on this clonotype: This may be a read error, as it is one base from a much larger clone. This chain connects TRBV28 to TRBJ1-2; the D is unclear. CDR1 and CDR2 (germline): MDHEN, SYDVKM. CDR3 length equals 14 residues. The DNA of the CDR3 is TGTGCCAGCAGTTCGCCAACCCACTTCTATGGCTGCACCTTC. It is translated as CASSSPTHFYGCTF.

This clonotype has more than one count but fewer than ten. The chain couples TRBV7-3 to TRBJ1-3; 7 bases line up with TRBD1. The CDR3 contains 13 residues. Germline V gives CDR1 SGHTA, CDR2 FQGTGA. With 4 bases clipped from V and 7 bases from J, the junction kept 4 bases outside the gene matches. DNA for the CDR3: TGTGCCAGCAGCTCGGGACAGACGAACACCATATATTTT. It translates to CASSSGQTNTIYF.

On this clonotype itself: Its ends do not fully match the called genes, so a read error is possible. The genes are TRBV4-1 and TRBJ2-1, with TRBD2 matching over 7 bases. This CDR3 region has 14 residues. CDR1 and CDR2 (germline): MGHRA, YSYEKL. In nucleotides, the CDR3 is TGTGCCAGCAGCCAGGCGGGAGTGTACAATGAGGAGTTCTTC. It yields the protein CASSQAGVYNEEFF.

This clonotype has more than one count but fewer than ten. Being one base from a much bigger clone, this may be a read error. The gene calls are TRBV7-8 and TRBJ2-7, with TRBD2 matching 8 bases. CDR1 SGHVS and CDR2 FQNEAQ come from the germline V gene. V was pared by 2 bases and J by 3 bases, with 6 bases of the junction left unmatched. This CDR3 contains 15 residues. The CDR3 loop is CASSLKSGSGYEQYF. CDR3 nucleotides: TGTGCCAGCAGCTTAAAGAGCGGGAGCGGCTACGAGCAGTACTTC.

With regard to this clonotype: Germline and junction disagree at one end, which may indicate a read error. Here the CDR3 reads CANRYPRGGGSYNEQFF. In DNA form, the CDR3 reads TGTGCCAACCGTTACCCGCGGGGAGGCGGCTCCTACAATGAACAGTTCTTC. The genes are TRBV6-5 and TRBJ2-1; D is perhaps TRBD2 (6 bases). CDR3 length: 17 amino acids. Germline values: CDR1 MNHEY, CDR2 SVGAGI.

With regard to this clonotype: This may be a read error, as it is one base from a much larger clone. The chain uses TRBV7-9 and TRBJ2-1; D is undetermined. V shed 0 bases and J shed 0 bases, with 12 bases lying between them. From germline, CDR1 is SEHNR and CDR2 FQNEAQ (reference sequence). The CDR3 extends over 17 amino acids. DNA of the CDR3: TGTGCCAGCAGCTTAGCGCTGGGCGTGAGCTCCTACAATGAGCAGTTCTTC. Translating gives CASSLALGVSSYNEQFF.

The chain combines TRBV29-1 with TRBJ1-2; no firm D call. The ends were cut back, 7 bases at V and 7 bases at J, with 16 bases in the middle. The CDR3 is 12 amino acids. Germline CDR1 is SQVTM and CDR2 is ANQGSEA. CDR3 amino acids: CSAVRRVFGYTF. As DNA, the CDR3 is TGCAGCGCGGTGCGCAGAGTTTTTGGCTACACCTTC.

This clonotype was seen a single time. Germline and junction disagree at one end, which may indicate a read error. The genes are TRBV7-9 and TRBJ2-2; D is uncertain. This CDR3 is built from 14 residues. CDR1 is SEHNR and CDR2 is FQNEAQ in the germline V gene (reference sequence). The CDR3 region has the DNA TGTGCCGGCAGTTTAGAAGTGAACACCGGGCAGCTGTTTTTT. This gives the protein CAGSLEVNTGQLFF.

Note on this clonotype: One end of the junction is discordant with germline, which a read error may explain. The chain links TRBV6-1 to TRBJ2-2, with D maybe TRBD1 (6 bases). The CDR3 consists of 17 residues. Germline values: CDR1 MNHNS, CDR2 SASEGT. The CDR3 bases are TGTGCCAGCAGTCTTGGGGGCTGGTGTGACTACACCGGGGAGCTGTATTTT. Amino acids: CASSLGGWCDYTGELYF.

The rearrangement uses TRBV4-2 and TRBJ2-2; 7 nucleotides match TRBD1. Germline V gene sequence: CDR1 LGHNA, CDR2 YNFKEQ. CDR3 length: 18 residues. With 2 bases clipped from V and 0 bases from J, the junction kept 9 bases outside the gene matches. CDR3 amino acids: CASSQPGTGDSNTGELFF. In DNA form, the CDR3 reads TGTGCCAGCAGCCAACCAGGAACAGGGGATTCGAACACCGGGGAGCTGTTTTTT.

A word on this clonotype: The junction departs from the called germline gene at one end, perhaps through a read error. The chain joins TRBV12-3 or TRBV12-4 to TRBJ1-1; no definite D call. The CDR3 runs to 15 residues. The CDR3 sequence is CVSSFGTVPNIEAFF. CDR3 DNA: TGTGTCAGCAGTTTCGGAACTGTCCCGAACATTGAAGCTTTCTTT.

This clonotype was observed once. The J gene is TRBJ2-3, the V gene TRBV5-6; tentatively, D is TRBD1 or TRBD2 (5 bases each). CDR1 and CDR2 (germline): SGHDT, YYEEEE. CDR3 size: 23 residues. The V end was cut by 3 bases, the J end by 1 base, with 36 bases between. The CDR3 sequence is CASSSILWTPRSMRGRGTDTQYF. In DNA, the CDR3 is TGTGCCAGCAGCTCCATCCTCTGGACACCTCGCAGCATGAGGGGTAGGGGCACAGATACGCAGTATTTT.

The J gene is TRBJ2-3, the V gene TRBV29-1; D unclear. CDR1 and CDR2 from the germline V gene are SQVTM and ANQGSEA. The CDR3 totals 13 residues. The germline V and J ends were trimmed by 7 bases and 6 bases, with 17 bases remaining between them. The CDR3 is CSDDEIGRDTQYF. In nucleotides, the CDR3 is TGCAGCGATGACGAGATAGGCCGGGATACGCAGTATTTT.

The DNA of the CDR3 is TGCGCCAGCGGTGGTACCCCACAGGGCAATGAGCAGTTCTTC. As protein: CASGGTPQGNEQFF. The V and J genes are TRBV10-2 and TRBJ2-1; D is possibly TRBD1 (6 bases). This CDR3 spans 14 amino acids. V was cut by 8 bases and J by 6 bases, with 17 bases left in between. Germline V gene sequence: CDR1 WSHSY, CDR2 SAAADI.

A word on this clonotype: A read error may produce the germline difference seen at one junction end. The chain recombines TRBV11-2 with TRBJ2-1, with D hard to call. Germline loops: CDR1 SGHAT, CDR2 FQNNGV. This CDR3 has 14 residues. CDR3 sequence (DNA): TGTGCCAGCAGCTCGATGCTAGGAAGCAATGAGAAGTTCTTC. Translation: CASSSMLGSNEKFF.

Note on this clonotype: The junction and the germline gene differ at one end; a read error may be behind it. The rearrangement links TRBV11-2 to TRBJ2-3; tentatively, D is TRBD1 or TRBD2 (5 bases each). The CDR3 has 16 amino acids. Germline assignment: CDR1 SGHAT and CDR2 FQNNGV. DNA of the CDR3: TGTGGCAGTACCCCATCCGGGACGGGGAGCACAGATACGCTGTATTTT. Its translation: CGSTPSGTGSTDTLYF.

On this clonotype: No conserved phenylalanine or tryptophan is present at the end of the CDR3, so a read error is the likely explanation. V gene TRBV5-1 combines with J gene TRBJ2-2; D gene uncertain. Deletions cut 6 bases from V and 0 bases from J, with 12 bases between. Germline CDR1 is SGHRS and CDR2 is YFSETQ. This CDR3 has 15 amino acids. CDR3: CASNFRTTNTGELFL. In DNA form, the CDR3 reads TGCGCCAGCAACTTCAGAACCACGAACACCGGGGAGCTGTTTCTT.

As for this clonotype: It is likely a read error, because the conserved phenylalanine at the end of the CDR3 is missing. The DNA is omitted, as the CDR3 cannot be located on it reliably, and the CDR3 follows TCRdb's listing. The rearrangement joins TRBV29-1 to TRBJ2-1; the D call TRBD1 from the table was never checked on the DNA. The V gene's germline CDR1 is SQVTM and CDR2 ANQGSEA. A total of 13 residues make up the CDR3, ends included. The CDR3 reads CSGSRDVYNEQFY.

In the case of this clonotype: Mismatch with germline at one junction end may stem from a read error. V and J are TRBV11-2 and TRBJ2-7; 8 bases are a match to TRBD1. Germline CDR1 reads SGHAT; CDR2 reads FQNNGV. The CDR3 has 15 residues. The CDR3 region has the DNA TGTGCCACCAGCTTAGGCAGGGGGCTTACTTACGAACAGTACTTC. Translated: CATSLGRGLTYEQYF.

This clonotype turned up a few times. This rearrangement joins TRBV28 to TRBJ2-7; TRBD1 agrees at 7 bases. V was clipped by 11 bases and J by 4 bases; unmatched bases: 17. Germline values: CDR1 MDHEN, CDR2 SYDVKM. The CDR3 loop spans 15 amino acids. This CDR3 is CAGSPQRGQPYEQYF. CDR3 DNA: TGTGCCGGTAGCCCACAAAGGGGGCAACCTTACGAGCAGTACTTC.

A note on this clonotype: At one of its ends the junction is not consistent with the germline gene, which may arise from a read error. The chain carries TRBV29-1 and TRBJ2-7, with D unclear. This CDR3 contains 14 residues. Germline CDR1 SQVTM, CDR2 ANQGSEA. The CDR3 region has the DNA TGCAGCGTCCGACCTCAGGACGCTTTCTACAAGCAGTACTTC. Translated: CSVRPQDAFYKQYF.

As regards this clonotype: It may be a read error: a sequence one base away is much more abundant. The chain has TRBV6-2 or TRBV6-3 and TRBJ2-3, with D hard to call. The CDR3 totals 11 residues. Germline V gene lookup returns CDR1 MNHEY and CDR2 SVGEGT. The CDR3 sequence is CACSFPDTQYF. The CDR3, as DNA: TGTGCCTGCAGTTTTCCAGATACGCAGTATTTT.

The chain has TRBV5-5 and TRBJ2-7; D might be TRBD1 (6 bases). V shed 5 bases and J shed 7 bases, with 16 bases lying between them. The germline gives CDR1 SGHKS, CDR2 YYEKEE (reference sequence). CDR3 length: 13 amino acids. This chain's CDR3 is CASRTGQGREQYF. CDR3 coding DNA: TGTGCCAGCAGGACCGGGCAGGGGAGAGAGCAGTACTTC.